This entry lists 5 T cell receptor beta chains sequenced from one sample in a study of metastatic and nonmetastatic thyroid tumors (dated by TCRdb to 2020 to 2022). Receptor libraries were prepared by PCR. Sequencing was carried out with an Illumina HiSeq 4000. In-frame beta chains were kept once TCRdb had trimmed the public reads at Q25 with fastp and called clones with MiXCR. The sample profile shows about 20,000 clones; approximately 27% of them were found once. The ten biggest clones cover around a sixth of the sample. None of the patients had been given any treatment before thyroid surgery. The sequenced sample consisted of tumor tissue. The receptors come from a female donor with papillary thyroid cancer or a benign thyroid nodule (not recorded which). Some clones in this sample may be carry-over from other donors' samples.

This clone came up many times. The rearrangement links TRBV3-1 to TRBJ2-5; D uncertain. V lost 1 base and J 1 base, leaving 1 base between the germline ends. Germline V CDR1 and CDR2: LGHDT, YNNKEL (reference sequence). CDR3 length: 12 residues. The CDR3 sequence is CASSQVQETQYF. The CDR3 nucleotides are TGTGCCAGCAGCCAAGTCCAAGAGACCCAGTACTTC.

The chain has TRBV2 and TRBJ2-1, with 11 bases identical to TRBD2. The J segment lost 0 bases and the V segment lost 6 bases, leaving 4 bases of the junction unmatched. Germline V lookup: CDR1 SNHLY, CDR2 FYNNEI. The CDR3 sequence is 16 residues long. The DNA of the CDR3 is TGTGCCAGCAGGGGACTAGCGGTCCGCTCCTACAATGAGCAGTTCTTC. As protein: CASRGLAVRSYNEQFF.

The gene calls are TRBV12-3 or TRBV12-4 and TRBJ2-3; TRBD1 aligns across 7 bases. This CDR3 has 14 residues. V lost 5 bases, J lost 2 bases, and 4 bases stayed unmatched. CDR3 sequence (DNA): TGTGCCAGCAGTACAGGGGCCTACACAGATACGCAGTATTTT. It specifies CASSTGAYTDTQYF.

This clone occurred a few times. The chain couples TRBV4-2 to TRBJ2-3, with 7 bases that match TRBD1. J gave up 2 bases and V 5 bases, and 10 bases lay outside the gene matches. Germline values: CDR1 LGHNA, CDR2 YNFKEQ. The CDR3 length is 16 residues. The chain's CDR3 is CASSTRQGTHTDTQYF. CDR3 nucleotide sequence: TGTGCCAGCAGCACACGACAGGGAACACACACAGATACGCAGTATTTT.

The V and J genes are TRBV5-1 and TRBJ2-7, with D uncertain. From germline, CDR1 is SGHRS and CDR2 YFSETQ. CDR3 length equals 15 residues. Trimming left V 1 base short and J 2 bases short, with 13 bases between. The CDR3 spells CASSLRLGPAYEQYF. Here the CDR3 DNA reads TGCGCCAGCAGCTTGCGCCTTGGACCTGCCTACGAGCAGTACTTC.